This entry lists 18 T cell receptor beta chains sequenced from one sample in a study of identical twins. TCRdb analysed the 5' RACE reads with MiXCR anew, one entry per CDR3 protein. Of 1.5 million to 2 million distinct CDR3 sequences listed, 32% are singletons. The sample was cord blood. The receptors originated from a newborn girl in good health.

In this sample, this clonotype turned up many times. The chain is built from TRBV10-3 and TRBJ2-5; no firm D call. Between the trimmed V and J ends, which lost 6 bases and 1 base, there was a span of 12 bases. Per germline, CDR1 ENHRY and CDR2 SYGVKD. This CDR3 contains 14 residues. CDR3 loop: CAISQTGPQETQYF. DNA for the CDR3: TGTGCCATCAGCCAAACCGGGCCCCAAGAGACCCAGTACTTC.

In the case of this clonotype: Since a much larger clone is just one base distant, this may be a read error. This chain links TRBV5-1 with TRBJ1-5, with D hard to call. The CDR3 loop spans 13 amino acids. Per germline, CDR1 SGHRS and CDR2 YFSETQ. V lost 4 bases and J 0 bases, leaving 5 bases between the germline ends. The CDR3 DNA sequence: TGCGCCAGCAGCCGTGTTAGCAATCAGCCCCAGCATTTT. Encoded protein: CASSRVSNQPQHF.

This chain connects TRBV20-1 to TRBJ2-5; 8 nucleotides match TRBD2. V was pared by 1 base and J by 11 bases, with 15 bases of the junction left unmatched. Germline lookup yields CDR1 DFQATT and CDR2 SNEGSKA (reference sequence). The CDR3 is 15 amino acids. CDR3 residues: CSARVTGGPRNEQYF. CDR3 bases: TGCAGTGCTAGAGTTACGGGAGGGCCCAGGAATGAGCAGTACTTC.

This chain joins TRBV10-3 and TRBJ1-6; 9 positions match TRBD1. The CDR3 consists of 16 residues. Germline assignment: CDR1 ENHRY and CDR2 SYGVKD. V lost 8 bases to trimming and J lost 7 bases; unmatched junction nucleotides: 12. The CDR3 sequence: CAIGPHRGRENSPLHF. The CDR3 DNA sequence: TGTGCCATCGGGCCCCACAGGGGGCGGGAGAATTCACCCCTCCACTTT.

This clonotype was observed once. The chain couples TRBV12-3 or TRBV12-4 to TRBJ2-7, with D possibly TRBD1 on 6 matching bases. Trimming cost V 3 bases and J 3 bases, with 18 bases left between them. CDR3 length equals 16 residues. CDR3 in DNA: TGTGCCAGCAGTTTTGGCCCCCACAGGGCAGGCTACGAGCAGTACTTC. This encodes CASSFGPHRAGYEQYF.

CDR3 region: CASSQGSPNEQFF. The CDR3 DNA is TGTGCCAGCTCACAAGGCAGCCCGAATGAGCAGTTCTTC. The V gene is TRBV18, the J gene TRBJ2-1; D unresolved. This CDR3 spans 13 amino acids. The V end lost 4 bases, the J end lost 7 bases, and 11 bases lay between the germline ends. The germline V gene has CDR1 KGHSH and CDR2 LQKENI.

This clonotype was seen only once. The CDR3 ends on some other residue instead of the conserved phenylalanine or tryptophan, so this is likely a read error. The DNA for the CDR3 is TGTGCCACCAGTGCACGCGGGACATCGCGGGATACGCAGTATGTT. It specifies CATSARGTSRDTQYV. The V call is TRBV24-1, the J call TRBJ2-3, with D perhaps TRBD1 or TRBD2 (6 bases each). This CDR3 is built from 15 residues. Germline V gene data show CDR1 as KGHDR and CDR2 as SFDVKD. Trimming removed 5 bases from V and 6 bases from J, with 17 bases in between.

The chain recombines TRBV20-1 with TRBJ1-2; D may be TRBD1 (6 bases). Between the trimmed V and J ends, which lost 3 bases and 1 base, there was a span of 12 bases. The germline V gene has CDR1 DFQATT and CDR2 SNEGSKA (reference sequence). This CDR3 contains 14 residues. The CDR3 spells CSASIGGSNYGYTF. For the CDR3, the DNA is TGCAGTGCTAGCATAGGGGGGAGTAACTATGGCTACACCTTC.

This chain connects TRBV27 to TRBJ2-5, with 12 bases that match TRBD2. J was trimmed by 11 bases and V by 3 bases; bases with no gene match: 10. The CDR3 length is 15 residues. Germline assignment: CDR1 MNHEY and CDR2 SMNVEV (reference sequence). CDR3 DNA sequence: TGTGCCAGCAGTTTCAGGACTAGCGGGATCTATGAGCAGTACTTC. It yields the protein CASSFRTSGIYEQYF.

This clonotype was seen at least ten times. The junction differs from germline at one of its ends, possibly a read error. The chain carries TRBV28 and TRBJ2-1; D not resolved. CDR1 and CDR2 (germline): MDHEN, SYDVKM. The length of the CDR3 is 11 residues. The CDR3 DNA is TGCGCCAGCAGCTTTCCGGGTGAGCAGTTCTTC. The encoded protein is CASSFPGEQFF.

Only a few counts were recorded for this clonotype. The V call is TRBV4-1, the J call TRBJ2-3; 12 nucleotides agree with TRBD2. CDR1 MGHRA and CDR2 YSYEKL come from the germline V gene. There are 16 residues in the CDR3. V dropped 1 base and J dropped 6; count of bases not matched to a gene: 5. This chain's CDR3 is CASSQGGLAGRDTQYF. The DNA for the CDR3 is TGCGCCAGCAGCCAAGGAGGACTAGCGGGAAGGGATACGCAGTATTTT.

This clonotype was counted many times. The chain uses TRBV2 and TRBJ2-7, with D possibly TRBD2 on 6 matching bases. Trimming shortened V by 3 bases and J by 0 bases, and 15 bases separated the two germline ends. CDR3 length: 16 amino acids. Germline V gene sequence: CDR1 SNHLY, CDR2 FYNNEI. CDR3 coding DNA: TGTGCCAGCAGTGATTTCGAAGGGACTCGCTCCTACGAGCAGTACTTC. This sequence encodes CASSDFEGTRSYEQYF. The whole variable domain, remainder taken from reference TRBV2 and TRBJ2-7, is EPEVTQTPSHQVTQMGQEVILRCVPISNHLYFYWYRQILGQKVEFLVSFYNNEISEKSEIFDDQFSVERPDGSNFTLKIRSTKLEDSAMYFCASSDFEGTRSYEQYFGPGTRLTVT.

A word on this clonotype: The germline gene is not matched at one end of the junction; a read error may be the cause. The chain uses TRBV11-2 and TRBJ2-7; TRBD1 might be the D (6 bases). The CDR3 has 16 amino acids. The germline V gene encodes CDR1 SGHAT and CDR2 FQNNGV. The CDR3, as DNA: TGTGCCAGCAGCTTAGTAGGCCGGGACAACTCCTACGGGCAGTACTTC. As protein: CASSLVGRDNSYGQYF.

In its sample, this clonotype was seen a few times. The chain employs TRBV4-1 and TRBJ2-4, with a tentative D call TRBD1 (5 bases). V lost 0 bases and J lost 1, with 7 bases in between. The CDR3 contains 15 residues. The germline gives CDR1 MGHRA, CDR2 YSYEKL. CDR3 region: CASSQEYRAKNIQYF. CDR3 nucleotide sequence: TGCGCCAGCAGCCAAGAATACAGGGCCAAAAACATTCAGTACTTC.

V and J are TRBV20-1 and TRBJ1-5; tentatively, D is TRBD1 (6 bases). The CDR3 has 13 residues. Per the germline V gene, CDR1 is DFQATT and CDR2 is SNEGSKA (reference sequence). Deletions cut 5 bases from V and 3 bases from J, with 11 bases between. The CDR3 is CSALQGLNQPQHF. DNA of the CDR3: TGCAGTGCTCTACAGGGCCTCAATCAGCCCCAGCATTTT.

In this sample, this clonotype turned up many times. The junction departs from germline at one end; a sequencing error may be responsible. As DNA, the CDR3 is TGTGCCAGCAGTTTGCGTCCCACAGATACGCAGTATTTT. It specifies CASSLRPTDTQYF. This sequence joins TRBV5-1 and TRBJ2-3; D unclear. The CDR3 has 13 amino acids. CDR1 is SGHRS and CDR2 is YFSETQ in the germline V gene.

J is TRBJ2-5 and V is TRBV7-2; D possibly corresponds to TRBD1 (5 bases). The length of the CDR3 is 14 residues. CDR1 and CDR2 (germline): SGHTA, FQGNSA. Trimming removed 1 base from V and 11 bases from J, with 17 bases in between. CDR3 DNA: TGTGCCAGCAGCTTAGGACAGCCCCACAATGAGCAGTACTTC. It encodes CASSLGQPHNEQYF.

The V call is TRBV2, the J call TRBJ2-2; 7 bases align to TRBD2. The CDR3 runs to 16 residues. CDR1 and CDR2 from the germline V gene are SNHLY and FYNNEI. V shed 4 bases, J shed 0 bases, and the junction held 5 bases outside the gene matches. The CDR3 nucleotides read TGTGCCAGCAGTGCCCTAGCGGAAGCGAACACCGGGGAGCTGTTTTTT. Its protein is CASSALAEANTGELFF.